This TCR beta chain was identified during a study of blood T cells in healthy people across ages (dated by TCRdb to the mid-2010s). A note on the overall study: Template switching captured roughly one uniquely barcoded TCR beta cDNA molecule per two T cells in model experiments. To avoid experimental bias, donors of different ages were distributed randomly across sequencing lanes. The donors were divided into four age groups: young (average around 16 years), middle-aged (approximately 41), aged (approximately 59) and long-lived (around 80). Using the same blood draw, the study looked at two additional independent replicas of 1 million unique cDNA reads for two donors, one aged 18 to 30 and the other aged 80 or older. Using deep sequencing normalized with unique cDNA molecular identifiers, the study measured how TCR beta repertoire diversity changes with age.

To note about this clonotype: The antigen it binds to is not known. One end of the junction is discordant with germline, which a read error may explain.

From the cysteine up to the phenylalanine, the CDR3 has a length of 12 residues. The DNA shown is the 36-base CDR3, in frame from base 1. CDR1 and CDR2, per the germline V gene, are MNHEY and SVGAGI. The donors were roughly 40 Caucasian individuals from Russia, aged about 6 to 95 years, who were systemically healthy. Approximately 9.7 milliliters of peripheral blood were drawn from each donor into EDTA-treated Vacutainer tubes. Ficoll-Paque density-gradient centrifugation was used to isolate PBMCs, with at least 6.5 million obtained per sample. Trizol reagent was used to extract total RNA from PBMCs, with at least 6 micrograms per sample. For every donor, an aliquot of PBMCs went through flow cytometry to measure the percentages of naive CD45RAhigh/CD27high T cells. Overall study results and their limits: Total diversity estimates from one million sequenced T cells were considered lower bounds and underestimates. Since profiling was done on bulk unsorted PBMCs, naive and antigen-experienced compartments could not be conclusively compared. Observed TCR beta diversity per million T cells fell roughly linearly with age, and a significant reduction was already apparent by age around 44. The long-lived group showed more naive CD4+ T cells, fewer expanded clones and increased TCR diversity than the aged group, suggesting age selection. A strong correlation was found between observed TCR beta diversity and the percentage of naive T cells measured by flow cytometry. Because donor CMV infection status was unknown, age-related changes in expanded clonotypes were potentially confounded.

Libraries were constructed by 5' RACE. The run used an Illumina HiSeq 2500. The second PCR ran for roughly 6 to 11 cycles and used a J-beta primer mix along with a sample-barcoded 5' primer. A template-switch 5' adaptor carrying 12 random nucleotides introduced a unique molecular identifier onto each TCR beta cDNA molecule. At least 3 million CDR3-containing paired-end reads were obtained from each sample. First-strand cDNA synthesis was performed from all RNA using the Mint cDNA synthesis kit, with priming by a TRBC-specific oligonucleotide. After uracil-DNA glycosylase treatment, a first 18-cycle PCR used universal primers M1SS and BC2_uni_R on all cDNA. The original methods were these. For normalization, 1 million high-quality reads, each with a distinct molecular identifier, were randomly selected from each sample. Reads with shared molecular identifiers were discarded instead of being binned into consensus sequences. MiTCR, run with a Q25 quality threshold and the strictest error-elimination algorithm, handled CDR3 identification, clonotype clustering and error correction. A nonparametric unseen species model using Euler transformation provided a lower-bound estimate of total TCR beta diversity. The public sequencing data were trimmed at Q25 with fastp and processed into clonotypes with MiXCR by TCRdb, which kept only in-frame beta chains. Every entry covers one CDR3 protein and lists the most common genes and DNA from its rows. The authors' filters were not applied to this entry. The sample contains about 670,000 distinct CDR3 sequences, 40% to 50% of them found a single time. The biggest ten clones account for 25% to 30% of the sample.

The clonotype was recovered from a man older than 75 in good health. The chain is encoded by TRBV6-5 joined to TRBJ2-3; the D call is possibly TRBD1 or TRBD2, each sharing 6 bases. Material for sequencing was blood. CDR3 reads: CASRYSGGHRYF. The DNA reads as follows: TGTGCCAGCAGGTACTCCGGGGGACACCGGTATTTT.